This record looks at one T cell receptor (beta chain) sequence and its context. Its antigen is not known. The CDR3 is made up of 16 amino acids. Trimming shortened V by 3 bases and J by 7 bases, and 19 bases separated the two germline ends. Looked up from germline, CDR1 is SGHTA and CDR2 is FQGTGA. The data are from a study of CD8 T cells in ankylosing spondylitis. Overall study results and limits: The study identified a TCR beta motif of roughly eight highly homologous variants that appeared characteristic of ankylosing spondylitis blood. Reportedly, matched ankylosing spondylitis synovial fluid was significantly enriched for disease-linked clones. Peripheral blood samples showed relatively rare disease-linked clones, and these clones were CD8+.

A quantitative 5'-RACE method, one with molecular barcodes, was used to make TCR beta libraries. TCRdb passed the 5' RACE reads through MiXCR, listing each CDR3 protein once. The sample lists a few hundred thousand distinct CDR3 sequences, 6.5% to 10% occurring once. V usage is TRBV7-3 and J usage is TRBJ2-1; tentatively, D is TRBD1 or TRBD2 (5 bases each). The TCR originated in a male donor with ankylosing spondylitis. The sample consisted of blood, either unsorted or a sorted T cell fraction (not recorded which). CDR3 coding DNA: TGTGCCAGCAGCTTGCCCCTTGAGGGGCGAGGGAATGAGCAGTTCTTC. It codes for CASSLPLEGRGNEQFF. The variable domain in full, with the rest retrieved from reference TRBV7-3 and TRBJ2-1, is GAGVSQTPSNKVTEKGKYVELRCDPISGHTALYWYRQSLGQGPEFLIYFQGTGAADDSGLPNDRFFAVRPEGSVSTLKIQRTERGDSAVYLCASSLPLEGRGNEQFFGPGTRLTVL.